The 29 T cell receptor beta chains below all came from one sample that was sequenced in a study of cytomegalovirus exposure and HLA in healthy donors (dated by TCRdb to about 2017). The library was generated by the immunoSEQ multiplex PCR assay. For the multiplex PCR, a mixture combining 60 forward primers for TCR Vbeta segments and 13 reverse primers for TCR Jbeta segments was used. The table was pulled from immuneACCESS by TCRdb, which kept in-frame rearrangements only. Such tables lose some clones; where checked, under half of the loss comes from unresolved V genes, and the rest has no known cause. The sample profile shows 80,000 or so clones; 72% of them were found once. Of the sample, around 10% is held by the ten largest clones. Sequencing used PBMCs. These receptors were obtained from a woman between 40 and 50 years old in good health and CMV-seropositive.

This sequence joins TRBV14 and TRBJ2-7, with D uncertain. Germline V gene data show CDR1 as SGHDN and CDR2 as FVKESK. Between the trimmed V and J ends, which lost 4 bases and 7 bases, there was a span of 14 bases. The CDR3 is made up of 13 amino acids. This CDR3 reads CASSRNLEREQYF. The CDR3 region has the DNA TGTGCCAGCAGCCGAAACCTTGAGAGGGAGCAGTACTTC.

The chain uses TRBV9 and TRBJ2-3, with TRBD2 identical over 7 bases. Germline lookup yields CDR1 SGDLS and CDR2 YYNGEE. After removal of 0 bases from V and 8 bases from J, the junction contained 3 bases not matched to a gene. The CDR3 spans 13 residues. The CDR3 protein is CASSVVRGGTQYF. CDR3 nucleotide sequence: TGTGCCAGCAGCGTAGTGCGCGGGGGTACGCAGTATTTT.

The J gene is TRBJ2-5, the V gene TRBV7-9, with D perhaps matching TRBD2 (6 bases). This CDR3 region has 16 residues. V lost 5 bases, J lost 4 bases, and 20 bases lay in between. The germline V gene encodes CDR1 SEHNR and CDR2 FQNEAQ (reference sequence). CDR3 residues: CASSPLYPAGRETQYF. The CDR3 coding sequence is TGTGCCAGCAGCCCCCTCTATCCCGCGGGGAGAGAGACCCAGTACTTC.

The chain recombines TRBV7-9 with TRBJ2-7; 9 nucleotides agree with TRBD1. The J segment lost 3 bases and the V segment lost 4 bases, leaving 7 bases of the junction unmatched. CDR1 and CDR2 from the germline V gene are SEHNR and FQNEAQ (reference sequence). The CDR3 consists of 15 residues. The CDR3: CASSSAGTGFYEQYF. CDR3 nucleotides: TGTGCCAGCAGCTCCGCCGGGACAGGGTTCTACGAGCAGTACTTC.

The gene calls are TRBV5-1 and TRBJ2-5, with TRBD2 as a possible D gene (6 bases). V lost 4 bases and J 5 bases, leaving 27 bases between the germline ends. The length of the CDR3 is 18 residues. Germline CDR1 and CDR2: SGHRS and YFSETQ. Here the CDR3 DNA reads TGCGCCAGCAGCAGACCGAGGTTGGAGGGCCTCCCGGGGGAGACCCAGTACTTC. Translation: CASSRPRLEGLPGETQYF. Complete variable domain (other parts from reference TRBV5-1 and TRBJ2-5): KAGVTQTPRYLIKTRGQQVTLSCSPISGHRSVSWYQQTPGQGLQFLFEYFSETQRNKGNFPGRFSGRQFSNSRSEMNVSTLELGDSALYLCASSRPRLEGLPGETQYFGPGTRLLVL.

The chain is built from TRBV27 and TRBJ2-7, with TRBD2 as a possible D gene (6 bases). In germline, CDR1 is MNHEY, CDR2 SMNVEV (reference sequence). V gave up 2 bases and J gave up 0 bases, with 11 bases separating them. The CDR3 has 15 residues. CDR3 nucleotides: TGTGCCAGCAGTTTAATACGGGGGAGCTCCTACGAGCAGTACTTC. Protein: CASSLIRGSSYEQYF.

V is TRBV4-1 and J is TRBJ1-2; TRBD1 agrees at 9 bases. From germline, CDR1 is MGHRA and CDR2 YSYEKL. V shed 3 bases and J 1 base; nucleotides not matched to a gene: 6. CDR3 length: 16 residues. The chain's CDR3 is CASSQPGQGHNYGYTF. The CDR3 region has the DNA TGCGCCAGCAGCCAGCCGGGACAGGGCCATAACTATGGCTACACCTTC.

The chain has TRBV28 and TRBJ2-3, with D perhaps matching TRBD2 (7 bases). V shed 3 bases and J shed 4 bases, with 20 bases lying between them. CDR1 and CDR2 (germline): MDHEN, SYDVKM. This CDR3 has 17 residues. The CDR3 is CASSFYRRGGAADTQYF. As DNA, the CDR3 is TGTGCCAGCAGTTTTTACCGTAGGGGGGGGGCTGCAGATACGCAGTATTTT.

The CDR3 nucleotides read TGTGCCAGCAGTTCTAAGGCGGGTTTCAGTTCACCCCTCCACTTT. Encoded protein: CASSSKAGFSSPLHF. V is TRBV27 and J is TRBJ1-6, with D hard to call. V was cut by 4 bases and J by 9 bases, with 16 bases left in between. Germline V lookup: CDR1 MNHEY, CDR2 SMNVEV (reference sequence). The CDR3 covers 15 residues.

This rearrangement joins TRBV7-9 to TRBJ1-3; 8 nucleotides match TRBD1. The CDR3 consists of 15 residues. The germline V gene encodes CDR1 SEHNR and CDR2 FQNEAQ (reference sequence). J was trimmed by 0 bases and V by 6 bases; bases with no gene match: 4. The CDR3 reads CASRGQGGSGNTIYF. The CDR3 DNA reads as TGTGCCAGCAGAGGACAGGGCGGCTCTGGAAACACCATATATTTT.

This clone was recorded a few times. V is TRBV5-3 and J is TRBJ1-1; weak D call: TRBD1 (6 bases). Being an ORF, TRBV5-3 has a function that is uncertain. V was shortened by 0 bases and J by 3 bases, with 12 bases between the two germline ends. This CDR3 region has 15 residues. The CDR3 sequence: CARSLAPGTYTEAFF. CDR3 nucleotide sequence: TGTGCCAGAAGCTTGGCGCCTGGGACATACACTGAAGCTTTCTTT.

V gene TRBV27 combines with J gene TRBJ2-6, with a possible D match to TRBD1 (6 bases). The germline V and J ends were trimmed by 6 bases and 13 bases, with 19 bases remaining between them. The CDR3 is made up of 14 amino acids. Germline assignment: CDR1 MNHEY and CDR2 SMNVEV (reference sequence). The CDR3 is CASSYDRSVRVLTF. In DNA, the CDR3 is TGTGCCAGCAGCTACGACAGGTCGGTCAGGGTCCTGACTTTC.

V is TRBV28 and J is TRBJ1-3, with D unresolved. CDR1 and CDR2 from the germline V gene are MDHEN and SYDVKM. This CDR3 spans 19 amino acids. Trimming left V 5 bases short and J 0 bases short, with 23 bases between. The CDR3 nucleotides are TGTGCCAGCAGTACTGACAAGTTCGCGGGGTCAACCTCTGGAAACACCATATATTTT. The encoded protein is CASSTDKFAGSTSGNTIYF.

This clone was seen only a few times. The V and J genes are TRBV4-1 and TRBJ1-4, with D maybe TRBD1 (6 bases). V was clipped by 0 bases and J by 0 bases, with 20 bases between them. The CDR3 extends over 20 amino acids. Germline-derived CDR1 and CDR2 are MGHRA and YSYEKL. The CDR3 coding sequence is TGCGCCAGCAGCCAAGAGTTCCCGTTGACAGGCCCTGCAACTAATGAAAAACTGTTTTTT. This sequence encodes CASSQEFPLTGPATNEKLFF.

This clone was recorded once. The chain joins TRBV5-1 to TRBJ2-2, with D hard to call. The CDR3 spans 15 residues. Germline loops: CDR1 SGHRS, CDR2 YFSETQ. V was cut by 4 bases and J by 1 base, with 11 bases left in between. As DNA, the CDR3 is TGCGCCAGCAGCCCGGCGACTCAGAACACCGGGGAGCTGTTTTTT. Translated, it gives CASSPATQNTGELFF.

The gene calls are TRBV4-1 and TRBJ1-3, with D possibly TRBD1 on 5 matching bases. V was clipped by 0 bases and J by 0 bases, with 9 bases between them. Germline V gene data show CDR1 as MGHRA and CDR2 as YSYEKL. The CDR3 sequence is 16 residues long. CDR3 amino acids: CASSQDAGDSGNTIYF. CDR3 DNA: TGCGCCAGCAGCCAAGATGCGGGGGACTCTGGAAACACCATATATTTT.

The gene calls are TRBV18 and TRBJ1-4; D ambiguous. Trimming left V 4 bases short and J 5 bases short, with 14 bases between. Germline values: CDR1 KGHSH, CDR2 LQKENI. The CDR3 is 15 amino acids. The CDR3 coding sequence is TGTGCCAGCTCACAGCAGGAGGGCGGGAATGAAAAACTGTTTTTT. It codes for CASSQQEGGNEKLFF.

In its sample, this clone was seen a few times. The genes are TRBV10-3 and TRBJ2-5; D is possibly TRBD2 (5 bases). Germline loops: CDR1 ENHRY, CDR2 SYGVKD. V dropped 5 bases and J dropped 0 bases, with 7 bases sitting between them. There are 13 residues in the CDR3. CDR3: CAISRGNQETQYF. DNA of the CDR3: TGTGCCATCAGTCGGGGAAACCAAGAGACCCAGTACTTC.

CDR3 sequence reads: CASSPYTGGSTEAFF. The CDR3 coding sequence is TGTGCCAGCAGTCCCTATACAGGGGGGTCCACTGAAGCTTTCTTT. The gene calls are TRBV5-6 and TRBJ1-1, with TRBD1 matching over 8 bases. This CDR3 has 15 amino acids. J lost 4 bases, V lost 5 bases, and 10 bases had no gene match. The germline V gene encodes CDR1 SGHDT and CDR2 YYEEEE.

V usage is TRBV19 and J usage is TRBJ1-5, with 8 bases that match TRBD1. The CDR3 is 14 residues long. Trimming removed 7 bases from V and 2 bases from J; junction bases left unmatched: 4. The germline gives CDR1 LNHDA, CDR2 SQIVND (reference sequence). The chain's CDR3 is CASTGTGGNQPQHF. Written as DNA, the CDR3 is TGTGCCAGTACCGGGACAGGTGGCAATCAGCCCCAGCATTTT.

This sequence joins TRBV15 and TRBJ2-5; 9 bases line up with TRBD1. CDR3 length equals 16 residues. J lost 4 bases, V lost 0 bases, and 6 bases had no gene match. The germline gives CDR1 LNHNV, CDR2 YYDKDF (reference sequence). The CDR3, as DNA: TGTGCCACCAGCAGAGATAGGGGACAGGGAAGAGAGACCCAGTACTTC. It encodes CATSRDRGQGRETQYF. The full variable domain, rest sourced from reference TRBV15 and TRBJ2-5, is DAMVIQNPRYQVTQFGKPVTLSCSQTLNHNVMYWYQQKSSQAPKLLFHYYDKDFNNEADTPDNFQSRRPNTSFCFLDIRSPGLGDTAMYLCATSRDRGQGRETQYFGPGTRLLVL.

The chain is built from TRBV6-1 and TRBJ2-7; 12 bases match TRBD2. Trimming cost V 6 bases and J 7 bases; bases outside gene matches: 10. Germline assignment: CDR1 MNHNS and CDR2 SASEGT. The CDR3 covers 15 residues. CDR3 nucleotide sequence: TGTGCCAGCAGGACTTTGACTAGCGGGAGCCGGGAGCAGTACTTC. Translation: CASRTLTSGSREQYF.

As for this clone: Germline is not matched at one junction end, which may reflect a read error. The chain links TRBV6-5 to TRBJ1-2; 7 nucleotides align to TRBD1. In germline, CDR1 is MNHEY, CDR2 SVGAGI. This CDR3 comprises 15 residues. CDR3 sequence reads: CASSYSARGVYAYTF. The CDR3 DNA follows: TGTGCCAGCAGTTACTCGGCCAGGGGGGTTTATGCCTACACCTTC.

This rearrangement joins TRBV27 to TRBJ2-3, with 7 positions matching TRBD2. The CDR3 sequence is 17 residues long. From germline, CDR1 is MNHEY and CDR2 SMNVEV (reference sequence). V dropped 5 bases and J dropped 1; count of bases not matched to a gene: 12. The CDR3 reads CASSPSGVAGGTDTQYF. In DNA, the CDR3 is TGTGCCAGCAGTCCCTCCGGGGTGGCGGGGGGCACAGATACGCAGTATTTT.

CDR3 bases: TGTGCCAGCGGGTCGGGGACAGGGGGCTCGAATGAGCAGTTCTTC. It yields the protein CASGSGTGGSNEQFF. This chain uses TRBV5-8 with TRBJ2-1; 12 nucleotides align to TRBD1. CDR3 length: 15 residues. CDR1 SGHTS and CDR2 YDEGEE come from the germline V gene. The ends lost 7 bases at V and 7 bases at J; junction bases unmatched: 9.

Only a few counts were recorded for this clone. V gene TRBV5-4 combines with J gene TRBJ2-3; tentatively, D is TRBD1 (6 bases). The germline V gene encodes CDR1 SGHNT and CDR2 YYREEE (reference sequence). The CDR3 has 14 amino acids. With 2 bases removed from V and 6 bases from J, the gap between germline ends came to 13 bases. This CDR3 is CASSFRGEGDTQYF. The CDR3 region has the DNA TGTGCCAGCAGCTTCAGGGGAGAGGGCGATACGCAGTATTTT.

This clone is deemed medium-sized. This chain uses TRBV6-6 with TRBJ2-7, with D perhaps matching TRBD2 (5 bases). Germline V CDR1 and CDR2: MNHNY, SVGAGI (reference sequence). Trimming left V 7 bases short and J 2 bases short, with 12 bases between. This CDR3 comprises 13 residues. The CDR3 DNA sequence: TGTGCCAGCACCGAGGGCCCCACCTACGAGCAGTACTTC. It codes for CASTEGPTYEQYF.

V is TRBV7-9 and J is TRBJ2-2; 7 nucleotides line up with TRBD2. This CDR3 region has 15 residues. V lost 5 bases, J lost 2 bases, and 5 bases stayed unmatched. The germline V gene has CDR1 SEHNR and CDR2 FQNEAQ (reference sequence). The CDR3 DNA follows: TGTGCCAGCAGCCAGGGACTACCTAACACCGGGGAGCTGTTTTTT. Amino acids: CASSQGLPNTGELFF.

V gene TRBV9 combines with J gene TRBJ1-2; D is unresolved. CDR1 and CDR2 from the germline V gene are SGDLS and YYNGEE. The V and J ends lost 2 bases and 7 bases respectively, with 9 bases between them. This CDR3 spans 12 amino acids. The chain's CDR3 is CASSVEGGGYTF. CDR3 nucleotides: TGTGCCAGCAGCGTGGAGGGCGGTGGCTACACCTTC.